These 27 T cell receptor beta chains originate from one sample sequenced in a study of blood T cell repertoires in COVID-19. The repertoire was sequenced with immunoSEQ multiplex PCR; TCRdb's copy has only in-frame clones and lacks some. The sample lists about 480,000 clones; more than 75% were seen once. The sample taken for sequencing was PBMCs or T cells enriched from blood (not recorded which). The source of these receptors is a woman aged 40 to 50 who had recovered from COVID-19.

The gene calls are TRBV7-6 and TRBJ1-1, with D possibly matching TRBD1 (5 bases). V was clipped by 5 bases and J by 0 bases, with 7 bases between them. Germline V lookup: CDR1 SGHVS, CDR2 FNYEAQ. The CDR3 covers 13 residues. The CDR3 loop reads CASSLTVNTEAFF. The CDR3 bases are TGTGCCAGCAGCCTGACAGTGAACACTGAAGCTTTCTTT.

The chain combines TRBV24-1 with TRBJ1-2; 10 positions agree with TRBD1. CDR3 length equals 16 residues. Per the germline V gene, CDR1 is KGHDR and CDR2 is SFDVKD. V trimming: 3 bases; J trimming: 4 bases; junction bases outside the gene matches: 7. This chain's CDR3 is CATSDTTGGGVYGYTF. In nucleotides, the CDR3 is TGTGCCACCAGTGATACGACAGGGGGCGGAGTCTATGGCTACACCTTC.

This chain connects TRBV27 to TRBJ2-1, with a tentative D call TRBD2 (6 bases). Germline CDR1 is MNHEY and CDR2 is SMNVEV (reference sequence). V lost 5 bases, J lost 4 bases, and 12 bases lay in between. The CDR3 totals 14 residues. The CDR3, as DNA: TGTGCCAGCAGTCTAGGGACTGGTTACAATGAGCAGTTCTTC. Protein: CASSLGTGYNEQFF.

This clone was recorded a few times. The chain is built from TRBV6-4 and TRBJ1-6; D might be TRBD1 (5 bases). Germline V lookup: CDR1 MRHNA, CDR2 SNTAGT. CDR3 length equals 17 residues. Trimming took off 3 bases at V and 5 bases at J, with 17 bases between the two ends. The CDR3 coding sequence is TGTGCCAGCAGTGAGTCGGGAGCCGGGGCGCATAATTCACCCCTCCACTTT. Encoded protein: CASSESGAGAHNSPLHF.

Only a few counts were recorded for this clone. The rearrangement links TRBV2 to TRBJ2-7; D is ambiguous. Looked up from germline, CDR1 is SNHLY and CDR2 is FYNNEI. The CDR3 sequence is 13 residues long. With 3 bases removed from V and 2 bases from J, the gap between germline ends came to 8 bases. Here the CDR3 DNA reads TGTGCCAGCAGTGAGGGCAGCACCTACGAGCAGTACTTC. Amino acids: CASSEGSTYEQYF.

The rearrangement joins TRBV7-9 to TRBJ1-2; maybe TRBD1 (6 bases). Per germline, CDR1 SEHNR and CDR2 FQNEAQ (reference sequence). There are 13 residues in the CDR3. The V and J ends lost 8 bases and 2 bases respectively, with 12 bases between them. CDR3 DNA: TGTGCCAGCGCTTCAGGGGAAAACTATGGCTACACCTTC. Its protein product is CASASGENYGYTF. Drawing the rest from reference TRBV7-9 and TRBJ1-2, the complete variable domain is DTGVSQNPRHKITKRGQNVTFRCDPISEHNRLYWYRQTLGQGPEFLTYFQNEAQLEKSRLLSDRFSAERPKGSFSTLEIQRTEQGDSAMYLCASASGENYGYTFGSGTRLTVV.

CDR3 nucleotide sequence: TGCGCCAGCAGCCATCTAGCGGGAGGGTCCTACGAGCAGTACTTC. Its translation is CASSHLAGGSYEQYF. The chain recombines TRBV4-1 with TRBJ2-7; 12 positions match TRBD2. After removal of 3 bases from V and 1 base from J, the junction contained 1 base not matched to a gene. This CDR3 has 15 amino acids. The germline V gene has CDR1 MGHRA and CDR2 YSYEKL.

The chain is built from TRBV7-8 and TRBJ2-7, with a weak D call TRBD2 (6 bases). Trimming removed 3 bases at V and 2 bases at J, with 11 bases between. Germline-derived CDR1 and CDR2 are SGHVS and FQNEAQ. The CDR3 extends over 14 amino acids. The CDR3 nucleotides read TGTGCCAGCAGCTTCGGGAGTCCTGCCTACGAGCAGTACTTC. It yields the protein CASSFGSPAYEQYF.

The chain couples TRBV7-2 to TRBJ1-2; D call uncertain. The V end was cut by 0 bases, the J end by 3 bases, with 11 bases between. The CDR3 sequence is 15 residues long. Per germline, CDR1 SGHTA and CDR2 FQGNSA. The CDR3 nucleotides read TGTGCCAGCAGCTTAGCGCCGGCGGCAGACTATGGCTACACCTTC. It yields the protein CASSLAPAADYGYTF.

With regard to this clone: The same CDR3 arises from other DNA sequences in this sample as well. This chain uses TRBV4-3 with TRBJ2-7, with D tentatively TRBD1 (5 bases). V was clipped by 0 bases and J by 0 bases, with 12 bases between them. CDR1 and CDR2 (germline): LGHNA, YSLEER. The CDR3 loop spans 16 amino acids. The CDR3 coding sequence is TGCGCCAGCAGCCAAGACCGCCAAGGGGTCTCCTACGAGCAGTACTTC. Protein sequence: CASSQDRQGVSYEQYF.

This chain connects TRBV18 to TRBJ2-3; possible D gene TRBD2, 6 bases. Germline CDR1 and CDR2: KGHSH and LQKENI. Trimming stripped 3 bases from V and 1 base from J, with 11 bases between. CDR3 length: 15 residues. CDR3 protein: CASSPSGSGTDTQYF. As DNA, the CDR3 is TGTGCCAGCTCACCGTCCGGGAGCGGCACAGATACGCAGTATTTT.

The CDR3 coding sequence is TGTGCCTGGAGTGACTCGACAGGGGACCTCACGGAATCCTTTGGCACCATATATTTT. It is translated as CAWSDSTGDLTESFGTIYF. V usage is TRBV30 and J usage is TRBJ1-3; the match to TRBD1 covers 8 bases. CDR1 is GTSNPN and CDR2 is SVGIG in the germline V gene (reference sequence). With 1 base clipped from V and 9 bases from J, the junction kept 23 bases outside the gene matches. CDR3 length: 19 residues.

This clone occurred many times. Written as DNA, the CDR3 is TGCAGCGTTGGGGCTGCCGCTGGAAACACCATATATTTT. Residues: CSVGAAAGNTIYF. The chain is built from TRBV29-1 and TRBJ1-3; D gene unclear. Germline lookup yields CDR1 SQVTM and CDR2 ANQGSEA. V lost 4 bases and J 2 bases, leaving 9 bases between the germline ends. The CDR3 spans 13 residues. The entire variable domain, with the rest obtained from reference TRBV29-1 and TRBJ1-3, is as follows: SAVISQKPSRDICQRGTSLTIQCQVDSQVTMMFWYRQQPGQSLTLIATANQGSEATYESGFVIDKFPISRPNLTFSTLTVSNMSPEDSSIYLCSVGAAAGNTIYFGEGSWLTVV.

V usage is TRBV19 and J usage is TRBJ2-1; no clear D. There are 15 residues in the CDR3. The germline V gene encodes CDR1 LNHDA and CDR2 SQIVND (reference sequence). V lost 5 bases and J 9 bases, leaving 20 bases between the germline ends. The CDR3 coding sequence is TGTGCCAGTAGTCCTCCGGGTCCTAACGTGGGTGAGCAGTTCTTC. As protein: CASSPPGPNVGEQFF. Supplemented by reference TRBV19 and TRBJ2-1, the full variable domain reads DGGITQSPKYLFRKEGQNVTLSCEQNLNHDAMYWYRQDPGQGLRLIYYSQIVNDFQKGDIAEGYSVSREKKESFPLTVTSAQKNPTAFYLCASSPPGPNVGEQFFGPGTRLTVL.

The rearrangement joins TRBV19 to TRBJ2-5; 10 nucleotides match TRBD2. Germline V gives CDR1 LNHDA, CDR2 SQIVND (reference sequence). The length of the CDR3 is 17 residues. J was trimmed by 0 bases and V by 4 bases; bases with no gene match: 8. The CDR3 bases are TGTGCCAGTAGTAGACACTCGACTAGCGGGTACCAAGAGACCCAGTACTTC. It translates to CASSRHSTSGYQETQYF.

This clone was found once. The V call is TRBV19, the J call TRBJ2-7; D remains unclear. The CDR3 is 15 residues long. V lost 3 bases, J lost 4 bases, and 16 bases lay in between. Germline lookup yields CDR1 LNHDA and CDR2 SQIVND (reference sequence). The DNA for the CDR3 is TGTGCCAGTAGTATGTACAGAAGTAAACGTTACGAGCAGTACTTC. This sequence encodes CASSMYRSKRYEQYF. Full variable domain (outside the CDR3, taken from reference TRBV19 and TRBJ2-7): DGGITQSPKYLFRKEGQNVTLSCEQNLNHDAMYWYRQDPGQGLRLIYYSQIVNDFQKGDIAEGYSVSREKKESFPLTVTSAQKNPTAFYLCASSMYRSKRYEQYFGPGTRLTVT.

The chain combines TRBV6-5 with TRBJ1-2, with TRBD1 as a possible D gene (5 bases). CDR3 length: 15 residues. V gave up 2 bases and J gave up 3 bases, with 13 bases separating them. CDR1 is MNHEY and CDR2 is SVGAGI in the germline V gene. Here the CDR3 DNA reads TGTGCCAGCAGTTACCTACCGGCCAGGGACTATGGCTACACCTTC. Amino acids: CASSYLPARDYGYTF.

The gene calls are TRBV23-1 and TRBJ1-1; 7 bases match TRBD1. TRBV23-1 is classed as an ORF, of uncertain function. V was pared by 7 bases and J by 0 bases, with 14 bases of the junction left unmatched. The CDR3 sequence is 17 residues long. The chain's CDR3 is CASTTMRTGFVNTEAFF. The CDR3 DNA reads as TGCGCCAGCACTACCATGAGGACAGGCTTCGTGAACACTGAAGCTTTCTTT.

This sequence joins TRBV19 and TRBJ2-3, with D possibly matching TRBD2 (6 bases). The ends were cut back, 6 bases at V and 4 bases at J, with 20 bases in the middle. There are 16 residues in the CDR3. Germline lookup yields CDR1 LNHDA and CDR2 SQIVND (reference sequence). Here the CDR3 reads CASSGRGRGSPDTQYF. CDR3 sequence (DNA): TGTGCCAGTAGCGGGAGAGGGCGAGGTAGCCCAGATACGCAGTATTTT.

The chain has TRBV10-1 and TRBJ2-4, with 12 bases that match TRBD1. The length of the CDR3 is 16 residues. Germline V gene data show CDR1 as WNHNN and CDR2 as SYGVQD (reference sequence). Unmatched junction bases numbered 6, after V lost 3 bases and J lost 6 bases. In DNA, the CDR3 is TGCGCCAGCAGTGATATTGGGACAGGGGGCGTAAACATTCAGTACTTC. Its protein is CASSDIGTGGVNIQYF.

The chain uses TRBV11-3 and TRBJ2-1; weak D call: TRBD1 (6 bases). This CDR3 has 17 amino acids. Looked up from germline, CDR1 is SGHNT and CDR2 is YENEEA. Deletions cut 3 bases from V and 0 bases from J, with 15 bases between. This CDR3 is CASSFGRGKSSYNEQFF. Here the CDR3 DNA reads TGTGCCAGCAGCTTCGGTAGGGGGAAGAGCTCCTACAATGAGCAGTTCTTC.

The chain employs TRBV3-1 (or the pseudogene TRBV3-2) and TRBJ2-7; 11 nucleotides align to TRBD1. With 3 bases clipped from V and 1 base from J, the junction kept 5 bases outside the gene matches. Per germline, CDR1 LGHDT and CDR2 YNNKEL (reference sequence). The CDR3 spans 16 residues. CDR3 loop: CASSQNGQGASYEQYF. As DNA, the CDR3 is TGTGCCAGCAGCCAGAACGGACAGGGGGCTTCCTACGAGCAGTACTTC.

The V gene is TRBV7-9, the J gene TRBJ2-1; TRBD2 agrees at 10 bases. After removal of 4 bases from V and 3 bases from J, the junction contained 15 bases not matched to a gene. Germline V lookup: CDR1 SEHNR, CDR2 FQNEAQ (reference sequence). The CDR3 runs 19 residues. In DNA, the CDR3 is TGTGCCAGCAGCTCCAGGGACAGAGGACTAGCGGTCAACTACAATGAGCAGTTCTTC. Its protein is CASSSRDRGLAVNYNEQFF.

This sequence joins TRBV24-1 and TRBJ1-3; 7 bases are shared with TRBD1. V dropped 4 bases and J dropped 10; count of bases not matched to a gene: 6. The CDR3 runs 13 residues. Germline loops: CDR1 KGHDR, CDR2 SFDVKD. CDR3 bases: TGTGCCACCAGTGACCCTACACAGGGGACCATATATTTT. Residues: CATSDPTQGTIYF.

This clone was seen a single time. This chain connects TRBV25-1 to TRBJ2-7, with 8 bases aligning to TRBD2. Germline CDR1 reads MGHDK; CDR2 reads SYGVNS. The CDR3 loop spans 17 amino acids. V dropped 6 bases and J dropped 1; count of bases not matched to a gene: 14. As DNA, the CDR3 is TGTGCCAGCAGGGGCTACACTAGCGGTATCACATCCTACGAGCAGTACTTC. Translating it yields CASRGYTSGITSYEQYF.

This sequence joins TRBV11-3 and TRBJ1-3; 8 bases agree with TRBD1. The trim removed 5 bases at V and 2 bases at J, leaving 8 bases unmatched. CDR3 length: 16 amino acids. Germline CDR1 is SGHNT and CDR2 is YENEEA. CDR3 nucleotide sequence: TGTGCCAGCAGCCTAGTAACAGGGGGACCTGGAAACACCATATATTTT. Protein product: CASSLVTGGPGNTIYF.

This chain links TRBV6-1 with TRBJ1-2, with D perhaps matching TRBD1 (5 bases). Germline-derived CDR1 and CDR2 are MNHNS and SASEGT. The CDR3 covers 14 residues. V dropped 0 bases and J dropped 8 bases, with 13 bases sitting between them. The CDR3 protein is CASSEASGASGYTF. CDR3 bases: TGTGCCAGCAGTGAAGCGAGCGGGGCAAGCGGCTACACCTTC.